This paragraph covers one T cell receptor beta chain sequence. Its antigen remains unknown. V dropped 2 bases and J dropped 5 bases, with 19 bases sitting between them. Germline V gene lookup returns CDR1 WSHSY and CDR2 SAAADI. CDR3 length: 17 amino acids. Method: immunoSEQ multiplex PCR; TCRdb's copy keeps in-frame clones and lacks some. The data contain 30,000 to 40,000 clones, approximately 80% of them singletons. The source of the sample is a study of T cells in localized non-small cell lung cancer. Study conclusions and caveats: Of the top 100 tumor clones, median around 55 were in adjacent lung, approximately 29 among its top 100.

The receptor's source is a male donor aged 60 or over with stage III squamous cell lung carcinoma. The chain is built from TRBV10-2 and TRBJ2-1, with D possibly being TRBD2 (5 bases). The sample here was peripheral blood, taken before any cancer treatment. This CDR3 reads CASSEMLLSARDNEQFF. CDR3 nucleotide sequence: TGCGCCAGCAGTGAGATGCTTTTATCCGCGCGGGACAATGAGCAGTTCTTC.